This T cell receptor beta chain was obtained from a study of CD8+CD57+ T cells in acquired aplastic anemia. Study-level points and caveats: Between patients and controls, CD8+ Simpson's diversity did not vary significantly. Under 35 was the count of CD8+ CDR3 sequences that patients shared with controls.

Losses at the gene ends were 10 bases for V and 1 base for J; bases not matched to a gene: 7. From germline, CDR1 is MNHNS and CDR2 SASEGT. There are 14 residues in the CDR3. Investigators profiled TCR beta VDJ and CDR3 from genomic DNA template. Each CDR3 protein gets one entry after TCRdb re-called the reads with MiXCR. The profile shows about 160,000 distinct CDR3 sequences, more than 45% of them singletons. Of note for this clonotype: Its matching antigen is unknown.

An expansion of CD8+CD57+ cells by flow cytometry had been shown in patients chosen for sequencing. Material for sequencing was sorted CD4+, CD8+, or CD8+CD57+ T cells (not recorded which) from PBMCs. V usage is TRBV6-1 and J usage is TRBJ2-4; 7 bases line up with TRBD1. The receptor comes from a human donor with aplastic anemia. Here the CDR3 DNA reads TGTGCCACCGGAACAGGGGTGGCCAAAAACATTCAGTACTTC. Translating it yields CATGTGVAKNIQYF.